The 17 T cell receptor beta chains listed next were all sequenced from one sample in a study of Tregs in tolerant kidney transplant recipients. Measured with immunoSEQ multiplex PCR; TCRdb has only the in-frame clones, and not every one. Its table records fewer than 35,000 clones. Sequences were derived from CD8+ T cells from blood, sampled before the transplant. All receptors derive from a human donor who received a combined kidney and bone marrow transplant.

Comments on this clone: The read is 3 residues too short to cover the CDR3 end, so that end is filled in from the germline J gene. The chain links TRBV29-1 to TRBJ1-4; 7 bases agree with TRBD1. V lost 6 bases to trimming and J lost 0 bases; unmatched junction nucleotides: 10. CDR1 is SQVTM and CDR2 is ANQGSEA in the germline V gene. The CDR3 covers 16 residues. CDR3 bases read: TGCAGCGTGCAAGGCTTACAGGGGACAACTAATGAAAAA. It specifies CSVQGLQGTTNEK. The full CDR3 sequence reads CSVQGLQGTTNEKLFF.

Points on this clone: The CDR3 end is not reached by the read, which stops 3 residues before it; the germline J gene fills it in. Different DNA sequences within this sample yield the same CDR3. The V and J genes are TRBV11-2 and TRBJ2-7; 7 bases are shared with TRBD1. CDR1 and CDR2 (germline): SGHAT, FQNNGV. The ends lost 1 base at V and 2 bases at J; junction bases unmatched: 2. There are 14 residues in the CDR3. The sequenced CDR3 bases are TGTGCCAGCAGCTTAGGTGGGACAGCCTACGAG. Its protein is CASSLGGTAYE. The entire CDR3 sequence reads CASSLGGTAYEQYF.

Points on this clone: Coverage ceases 3 residues before the CDR3 finishes, and the germline J gene fills in the end. The rearrangement links TRBV2 to TRBJ2-7; no reliable D call. This CDR3 comprises 12 residues. The germline V and J ends were trimmed by 7 bases and 1 base, with 8 bases remaining between them. CDR1 and CDR2 from the germline V gene are SNHLY and FYNNEI. The CDR3 bases that were read are TGTGCCAGCACTTACATGTCCTACGAG. Its protein is CASTYMSYE. The whole CDR3 protein is CASTYMSYEQYF.

Remarks on this clone: From the germline J gene comes the end of the CDR3, since the read stops 3 residues before it. The gene calls are TRBV2 and TRBJ2-7; tentative D call: TRBD1 (5 bases). Germline values: CDR1 SNHLY, CDR2 FYNNEI. V was pared by 6 bases and J by 4 bases, with 7 bases between. CDR3 length: 11 residues. The covered CDR3 bases are TGTGCCAGCAGAAGGGGTTACGAG. This codes for CASRRGYE. Given in full, the CDR3 is CASRRGYEQYF.

Frequency places this clone as medium-sized (0.01 to 0.1%). Read data end 3 residues before the CDR3 end; the end is taken from the germline J gene. The gene calls are TRBV19 and TRBJ1-2; TRBD1 might be the D (5 bases). The CDR3 runs to 13 residues. The germline gives CDR1 LNHDA, CDR2 SQIVND (reference sequence). Trimming took 7 bases from V and 4 from J, leaving 13 bases between them. CDR3 DNA, as far as it was read: TGTGCCAGTACCCCGGGGGGATCCTATGGC. Amino acid sequence: CASTPGGSYG. The whole CDR3 protein reads CASTPGGSYGYTF.

On this clone: Read sequence stops 3 residues before the CDR3 end, and the germline J gene provides the missing end. This chain connects TRBV13 to TRBJ2-3; 7 nucleotides line up with TRBD2. This CDR3 has 16 amino acids. Germline CDR1 reads PRHDT; CDR2 reads FYEKMQ (reference sequence). J was trimmed by 4 bases and V by 5 bases; bases with no gene match: 12. CDR3 bases read: TGTGCCAGCAGCCCATGGGGCCAGCGGGGCGCAGATACG. Protein: CASSPWGQRGADT. The whole CDR3 is CASSPWGQRGADTQYF.

On this clone itself: The read finishes 3 residues shy of the CDR3 end, and the germline J gene is used to complete it. This chain uses TRBV6-1 with TRBJ2-5; TRBD2 aligns across 8 bases. V shed 0 bases and J 4 bases; nucleotides not matched to a gene: 7. CDR3 length equals 16 residues. Looked up from germline, CDR1 is MNHNS and CDR2 is SASEGT. Incomplete CDR3 DNA: TGTGCCAGCAGTGAAGCCGTCGGGAGGGCGGGAGAGACC. Its protein is CASSEAVGRAGET. The entire CDR3 reads CASSEAVGRAGETQYF.

A note on this clone: The read stops 3 residues short of the end of the CDR3; the missing end is completed from the germline J gene. This chain uses TRBV7-6 with TRBJ2-1; 11 nucleotides align to TRBD1. V gave up 5 bases and J gave up 8 bases; unmatched junction bases: 11. This CDR3 is built from 16 residues. Germline V gene lookup returns CDR1 SGHVS and CDR2 FNYEAQ. CDR3 bases read: TGTGCCAGCAGCCCGCACTTCCGGACAGGGGGCGATGAG. Translation: CASSPHFRTGGDE. The entire CDR3 protein is CASSPHFRTGGDEQFF.

A remark on this clone: The CDR3 end is not reached by the read, which stops 3 residues before it; the germline J gene fills it in. V and J are TRBV19 and TRBJ2-1, with TRBD2 matching 7 bases. CDR3 size: 15 residues. Germline CDR1 and CDR2: LNHDA and SQIVND (reference sequence). After removal of 5 bases from V and 2 bases from J, the junction contained 6 bases not matched to a gene. The CDR3 loop is CASSAGDAAYNEQFF. The sequenced CDR3 bases are TGTGCCAGTAGTGCGGGAGACGCGGCCTACAATGAG. Based on the CDR3 plus reference TRBV19 and TRBJ2-1, the full variable domain is DGGITQSPKYLFRKEGQNVTLSCEQNLNHDAMYWYRQDPGQGLRLIYYSQIVNDFQKGDIAEGYSVSREKKESFPLTVTSAQKNPTAFYLCASSAGDAAYNEQFFGPGTRLTVL.

In regard to this clone: The read ends 3 residues early relative to the CDR3; the germline J gene fills the gap. The chain links TRBV13 to TRBJ2-1; 7 nucleotides match TRBD2. V lost 5 bases, J lost 0 bases, and 13 bases stayed unmatched. Germline V CDR1 and CDR2: PRHDT, FYEKMQ (reference sequence). This CDR3 comprises 18 residues. CDR3 protein: CASSPPLAVLSSYNEQFF. CDR3 DNA (partial): TGTGCCAGCAGCCCCCCCCTAGCGGTCCTGAGCTCCTACAATGAG.

Turning to this clone: Read coverage stops 3 residues before the CDR3 terminus; the germline J gene supplies the remainder. The chain is built from TRBV6-2 or TRBV6-3 and TRBJ2-3; 10 nucleotides align to TRBD2. Trimming cost V 7 bases and J 2 bases; bases outside gene matches: 6. CDR1 MNHEY and CDR2 SVGEGT come from the germline V gene. This CDR3 has 15 residues. The DNA read from the CDR3 is TGTGCCAGCAACGGACTAGCGGACCTCACAGATACG. Its translation is CASNGLADLTDT. The entire CDR3 sequence reads CASNGLADLTDTQYF.

Comments on this clone: The sequence runs out 3 residues before the end of the CDR3; the remainder is reconstructed from the germline J gene. The rearrangement uses TRBV6-2 or TRBV6-3 and TRBJ1-2; D gene unclear. This CDR3 is 16 amino acids long. Germline V gene data show CDR1 as MNHEY and CDR2 as SVGEGT. Trimming shortened V by 4 bases and J by 4 bases, and 19 bases separated the two germline ends. The CDR3 reads CASSSPTVGASYGYTF. Partial CDR3 DNA: TGTGCCAGCAGTTCTCCGACGGTGGGCGCGTCCTATGGC.

Notes on this clone: The sequenced fragment ends 3 residues before the CDR3 boundary, so the rest is inferred from the germline J gene. The chain employs TRBV13 and TRBJ2-1; tentatively, D is TRBD1 (6 bases). Germline CDR1 and CDR2: PRHDT and FYEKMQ (reference sequence). Trimming removed 4 bases at V and 5 bases at J, with 24 bases between. The CDR3 covers 18 residues. This CDR3 is CASSSRTAQMGMDNEQFF. Incomplete CDR3 DNA: TGTGCCAGCAGCTCTAGGACAGCCCAAATGGGGATGGACAATGAG.

Of note for this clone: The missing CDR3 end, 3 residues past where the read stops, is filled in from the germline J gene. The chain uses TRBV7-6 and TRBJ1-4, with 7 bases fitting TRBD1. Germline V gives CDR1 SGHVS, CDR2 FNYEAQ. J lost 7 bases, V lost 1 base, and 3 bases had no gene match. This CDR3 has 14 amino acids. The CDR3 bases that were read are TGTGCCAGCAGCTTAGGGACAGGCCGTGAAAAA. This translates into CASSLGTGREK. The CDR3 as a whole reads CASSLGTGREKLFF.

A note on this clone: The read finishes 3 residues shy of the CDR3 end, and the germline J gene is used to complete it. The chain carries TRBV23-1 and TRBJ2-5; 7 bases agree with TRBD1. TRBV23-1 is an ORF, with its function uncertain. CDR3 size: 16 residues. V trimming: 4 bases; J trimming: 1 base; junction bases outside the gene matches: 9. The CDR3 bases that were read are TGCGCCAGCAGTCCCCCGGGACAGAGAATCCAAGAGACC. Protein sequence: CASSPPGQRIQET. The full CDR3 protein is CASSPPGQRIQETQYF.

CDR3 DNA (partial): TGTGCCAGCAGTGGACCCGGGACTAGCGGGGTCTTTTCCTACGAG. Protein sequence: CASSGPGTSGVFSYE. The CDR3, in full, reads CASSGPGTSGVFSYEQYF. V is TRBV2 and J is TRBJ2-7, with 13 bases matching TRBD2. The read terminates 3 residues ahead of where the CDR3 ends, so the germline J gene completes it. The germline V gene has CDR1 SNHLY and CDR2 FYNNEI. The length of the CDR3 is 18 residues. V was clipped by 4 bases and J by 1 base; unmatched bases: 10.

To note about this clone: Read data end 3 residues before the CDR3 end; the end is taken from the germline J gene. The J gene is TRBJ1-2, the V gene TRBV7-6; TRBD1 matches 10 bases. The CDR3 spans 15 residues. Germline CDR1 SGHVS, CDR2 FNYEAQ. The CDR3 loop reads CASSLAGTGVEGYTF. The sequenced part of the CDR3 DNA is TGTGCCAGCAGCTTAGCCGGGACAGGGGTCGAGGGC.